These 20 T cell receptor beta chains share one sample of origin, sequenced in a study of identical twins' blood T cells. TCRdb used MiXCR to reprocess the 5' RACE reads, holding one entry per CDR3 protein. The sample yields a few hundred thousand distinct CDR3 sequences, under 30% seen once. Source material: PBMCs. Receptor source: a woman aged 18-55 years in good health.

The table lists this clonotype with a few counts. V gene TRBV7-8 combines with J gene TRBJ1-1; 9 bases agree with TRBD1. The CDR3 runs 15 residues. J was trimmed by 5 bases and V by 5 bases; bases with no gene match: 9. Germline-derived CDR1 and CDR2 are SGHVS and FQNEAQ. CDR3 sequence: CASSPGQGRRTEAFF. The CDR3 region has the DNA TGTGCCAGCAGCCCTGGACAGGGGCGGAGAACTGAAGCTTTCTTT.

This clonotype was counted between two and nine times. The chain uses TRBV11-2 and TRBJ1-4; TRBD1 matches 10 bases. This CDR3 comprises 12 residues. The junction had 3 bases not matched to a gene; V was cut back by 5 bases and J by 12 bases. Looked up from germline, CDR1 is SGHAT and CDR2 is FQNNGV. This chain's CDR3 is CASSRDRGELFF. The CDR3, as DNA: TGTGCCAGCAGCCGGGACAGGGGCGAACTGTTTTTT.

This clonotype was detected a few times. The chain has TRBV12-3 or TRBV12-4 and TRBJ2-1; 7 positions agree with TRBD2. The CDR3 runs to 14 residues. V trimming: 5 bases; J trimming: 9 bases; junction bases outside the gene matches: 10. The CDR3 loop reads CASSPMGREGEQFF. The DNA for the CDR3 is TGTGCCAGCAGTCCAATGGGCAGGGAGGGTGAGCAGTTCTTC.

The chain joins TRBV5-5 to TRBJ1-6, with D hard to call. CDR3 length: 13 amino acids. V was trimmed by 2 bases and J by 7 bases, leaving 7 bases between them. Germline V CDR1 and CDR2: SGHKS, YYEKEE (reference sequence). CDR3 amino acids: CASSFVENSPLHF. CDR3 DNA: TGTGCCAGCAGCTTCGTAGAGAATTCACCCCTCCACTTT.

The chain combines TRBV7-2 with TRBJ1-2; perhaps TRBD1 as D (5 bases). CDR3 length equals 12 residues. Germline CDR1 SGHTA, CDR2 FQGNSA. The ends were cut back, 6 bases at V and 7 bases at J, with 12 bases in the middle. CDR3 loop: CASRRQCSGYTF. The CDR3 DNA is TGTGCCAGCAGACGACAGTGTAGTGGCTACACCTTC.

In this sample, this clonotype turned up many times. This chain links TRBV10-2 with TRBJ2-7, with a weak D call TRBD1 (5 bases). The CDR3 runs 13 residues. Germline V lookup: CDR1 WSHSY, CDR2 SAAADI. Trimming cost V 8 bases and J 1 base, with 12 bases left between them. The DNA for the CDR3 is TGCGCCAGCTATCCAGGGTTTTCCTACGAGCAGTACTTC. Protein sequence: CASYPGFSYEQYF.

The chain combines TRBV28 with TRBJ2-1, with 10 bases aligning to TRBD1. V lost 4 bases, J lost 6 bases, and 3 bases stayed unmatched. This CDR3 is 14 amino acids long. Germline CDR1 is MDHEN and CDR2 is SYDVKM. The chain's CDR3 is CASSSRDRGNEQFF. CDR3 nucleotide sequence: TGTGCCAGCAGTTCCCGGGACAGGGGCAATGAGCAGTTCTTC.

In this sample, this clonotype turned up a few times. The chain is built from TRBV20-1 and TRBJ1-2; D is unresolved. The V end was cut by 5 bases, the J end by 8 bases, with 15 bases between. Germline CDR1 and CDR2: DFQATT and SNEGSKA (reference sequence). The CDR3 covers 12 residues. CDR3 amino acids: CSAPDWSWGYTF. DNA for the CDR3: TGCAGTGCTCCGGACTGGTCGTGGGGCTACACCTTC.

This clonotype was detected only a few times. CDR3 nucleotide sequence: TGCGCCAGCAGTTCGATTAACTCCTACGAGCAGTACTTC. Amino acid sequence: CASSSINSYEQYF. The chain uses TRBV5-1 and TRBJ2-7; D not certain. The V gene's germline CDR1 is SGHRS and CDR2 YFSETQ. With 5 bases removed from V and 0 bases from J, the gap between germline ends came to 9 bases. CDR3 length: 13 residues.

This clonotype came up a few times. The chain carries TRBV20-1 and TRBJ2-7; 8 bases align to TRBD2. This CDR3 is built from 13 residues. CDR1 DFQATT and CDR2 SNEGSKA come from the germline V gene (reference sequence). J lost 7 bases, V lost 5 bases, and 10 bases had no gene match. The CDR3 region has the DNA TGCAGTGCTCGCCCCACTAGCGGTGTAGAGCAGTACTTC. Translating it yields CSARPTSGVEQYF.

This clonotype was picked up a small number of times. V gene TRBV2 combines with J gene TRBJ1-1; no clear D gene. Trimming shortened V by 3 bases and J by 11 bases, and 16 bases separated the two germline ends. This CDR3 has 13 amino acids. CDR1 and CDR2 (germline): SNHLY, FYNNEI. The CDR3 is CASSENREGPAFF. The CDR3 DNA follows: TGTGCCAGCAGTGAGAATCGGGAAGGCCCGGCTTTCTTT.

The chain couples TRBV7-8 to TRBJ2-2; the D gene is possibly TRBD1 (6 bases). CDR1 SGHVS and CDR2 FQNEAQ come from the germline V gene. V dropped 3 bases and J dropped 2 bases, with 22 bases sitting between them. This CDR3 is built from 19 residues. In DNA form, the CDR3 reads TGTGCCAGCAGCTTTCCTGGGGGCAGGCTGGCGACAAACACCGGGGAGCTGTTTTTT. Its protein is CASSFPGGRLATNTGELFF.

This clonotype occurred once. This sequence joins TRBV5-5 and TRBJ1-5; D unclear. Germline CDR1 and CDR2: SGHKS and YYEKEE (reference sequence). The CDR3 has 14 amino acids. The germline V and J ends were trimmed by 2 bases and 5 bases, with 11 bases remaining between them. CDR3 in DNA: TGTGCCAGCAGCTTTGTCGTCGGGCATCAGCCCCAGCATTTT. This sequence encodes CASSFVVGHQPQHF.

Ten or more counts support this clonotype. The chain joins TRBV19 to TRBJ2-7, with D perhaps TRBD2 (6 bases). CDR3 length: 14 residues. Looked up from germline, CDR1 is LNHDA and CDR2 is SQIVND (reference sequence). Trimming shortened V by 6 bases and J by 0 bases, and 12 bases separated the two germline ends. The chain's CDR3 is CASRDSGDSYEQYF. In nucleotides, the CDR3 is TGTGCCAGTAGGGACTCGGGAGACTCCTACGAGCAGTACTTC.

The rearrangement joins TRBV7-9 to TRBJ1-1; D remains ambiguous. With 1 base removed from V and 6 bases from J, the gap between germline ends came to 9 bases. The germline V gene encodes CDR1 SEHNR and CDR2 FQNEAQ (reference sequence). This CDR3 has 13 amino acids. In DNA form, the CDR3 reads TGTGCCAGCAGCTTAGTTGAAGTCCCTGAAGCTTTCTTT. Protein sequence: CASSLVEVPEAFF. The full variable domain, completed using reference TRBV7-9 and TRBJ1-1, is DTGVSQNPRHKITKRGQNVTFRCDPISEHNRLYWYRQTLGQGPEFLTYFQNEAQLEKSRLLSDRFSAERPKGSFSTLEIQRTEQGDSAMYLCASSLVEVPEAFFGQGTRLTVV.

This chain uses TRBV9 with TRBJ2-1; TRBD2 matches 12 bases. V was pared by 0 bases and J by 6 bases, with 4 bases of the junction left unmatched. This CDR3 is built from 16 residues. Germline V CDR1 and CDR2: SGDLS, YYNGEE. The CDR3 coding sequence is TGTGCCAGCAGCGTAGATCCTAGCGGGGGGGTCAATGAGCAGTTCTTC. This sequence encodes CASSVDPSGGVNEQFF. The full variable domain, completed using reference TRBV9 and TRBJ2-1, is DSGVTQTPKHLITATGQRVTLRCSPRSGDLSVYWYQQSLDQGLQFLIQYYNGEERAKGNILERFSAQQFPDLHSELNLSSLELGDSALYFCASSVDPSGGVNEQFFGPGTRLTVL.

The rearrangement joins TRBV7-9 to TRBJ2-3, with D unresolved. Germline CDR1 reads SEHNR; CDR2 reads FQNEAQ (reference sequence). With 1 base removed from V and 2 bases from J, the gap between germline ends came to 13 bases. CDR3 length equals 16 residues. CDR3 sequence (DNA): TGTGCCAGCAGCTTAGTACCAGCGCCGTCCACAGATACGCAGTATTTT. It is translated as CASSLVPAPSTDTQYF.

This clonotype was observed once. The DNA for the CDR3 is TGTGCCTGGAGTGTCTGGGTTCTGGAAGGTGGCTACACCTTC. It codes for CAWSVWVLEGGYTF. The rearrangement joins TRBV30 to TRBJ1-2; D not resolved. Trimming took 0 bases from V and 7 from J, leaving 15 bases between them. The CDR3 runs 14 residues. Germline-derived CDR1 and CDR2 are GTSNPN and SVGIG (reference sequence).

This sequence joins TRBV5-1 and TRBJ2-7; 7 bases line up with TRBD1. V dropped 5 bases and J dropped 2; count of bases not matched to a gene: 4. The germline gives CDR1 SGHRS, CDR2 YFSETQ. The CDR3 spans 13 residues. DNA of the CDR3: TGCGCCAGCAGTCATACAGGGGCCTACGAGCAGTACTTC. Amino acid sequence: CASSHTGAYEQYF.

This clonotype was observed a few times. The chain recombines TRBV14 with TRBJ2-5, with D maybe TRBD2 (5 bases). The V end was cut by 3 bases, the J end by 1 base, with 12 bases between. This CDR3 comprises 15 residues. The germline V gene encodes CDR1 SGHDN and CDR2 FVKESK. The CDR3 protein is CASSHLGLRQETQYF. The CDR3 nucleotides read TGTGCCAGCAGCCATCTCGGACTCCGCCAAGAGACCCAGTACTTC.